The TCR beta chain described here comes from a study of control samples from healthy donors and cancer patients. Method: immunoSEQ multiplex PCR; TCRdb's copy keeps in-frame clones and lacks some. This table holds tens of thousands of clones, about 92% found once. CDR3 length equals 15 residues. The germline V and J ends were trimmed by 0 bases and 3 bases, with 10 bases remaining between them. Germline V gives CDR1 SGHRS, CDR2 YFSETQ. The gene calls are TRBV5-1 and TRBJ1-5; D not certain. This TCR derives from a man aged 35-49 years with colorectal cancer. Material: PBMCs. CDR3 nucleotide sequence: TGCGCCAGCAGCTTGGAAGGCAGCCCCAATCAGCCCCAGCATTTT. Amino acid sequence: CASSLEGSPNQPQHF.